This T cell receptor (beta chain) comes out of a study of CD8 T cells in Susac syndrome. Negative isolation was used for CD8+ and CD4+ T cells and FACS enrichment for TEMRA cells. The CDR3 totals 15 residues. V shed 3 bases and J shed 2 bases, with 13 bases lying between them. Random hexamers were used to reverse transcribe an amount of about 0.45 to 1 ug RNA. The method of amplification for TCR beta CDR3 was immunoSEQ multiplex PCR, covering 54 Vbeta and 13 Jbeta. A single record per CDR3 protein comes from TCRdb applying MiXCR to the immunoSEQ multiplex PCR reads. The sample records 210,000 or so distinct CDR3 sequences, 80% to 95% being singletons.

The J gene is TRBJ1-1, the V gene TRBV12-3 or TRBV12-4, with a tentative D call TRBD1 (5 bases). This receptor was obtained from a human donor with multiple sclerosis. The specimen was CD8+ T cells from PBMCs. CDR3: CASSFLGGVNTEAFF. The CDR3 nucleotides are TGTGCCAGCAGTTTTCTCGGGGGAGTAAACACTGAAGCTTTCTTT.